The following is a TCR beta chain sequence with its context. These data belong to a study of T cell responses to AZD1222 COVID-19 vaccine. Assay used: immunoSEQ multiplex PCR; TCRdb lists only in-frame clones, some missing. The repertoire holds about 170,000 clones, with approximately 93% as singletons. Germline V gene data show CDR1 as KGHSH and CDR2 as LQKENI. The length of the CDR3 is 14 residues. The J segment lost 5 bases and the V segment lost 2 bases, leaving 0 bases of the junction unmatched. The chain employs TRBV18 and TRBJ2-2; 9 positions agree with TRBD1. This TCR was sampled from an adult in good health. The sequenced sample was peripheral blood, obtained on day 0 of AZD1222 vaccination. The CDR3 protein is CASSPGTGTGELFF. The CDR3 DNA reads TGTGCCAGCTCACCAGGGACAGGGACCGGGGAGCTGTTTTTT.